Sequencing of this TCR beta chain was carried out in a study of blood T cell repertoires in COVID-19. For the study at large: Sites in the United States, Italy and Spain provided acute and convalescent COVID-19 samples.

The CDR3 loop spans 14 amino acids. V lost 2 bases and J 4 bases, leaving 8 bases between the germline ends. Germline values: CDR1 MNHEY, CDR2 SMNVEV (reference sequence). Assay: immunoSEQ multiplex PCR; the TCRdb copy retains only in-frame clones and omits some. The sample contains around 100,000 clones, 88% of which appear only once. This sequence joins TRBV27 and TRBJ2-2; no clear D. The sample comprised peripheral blood. This TCR derives from a human donor in a cohort sampled during active COVID-19. The chain's CDR3 is CASSLNGATGELFF. CDR3 nucleotide sequence: TGTGCCAGCAGTTTAAATGGAGCCACCGGGGAGCTGTTTTTT.